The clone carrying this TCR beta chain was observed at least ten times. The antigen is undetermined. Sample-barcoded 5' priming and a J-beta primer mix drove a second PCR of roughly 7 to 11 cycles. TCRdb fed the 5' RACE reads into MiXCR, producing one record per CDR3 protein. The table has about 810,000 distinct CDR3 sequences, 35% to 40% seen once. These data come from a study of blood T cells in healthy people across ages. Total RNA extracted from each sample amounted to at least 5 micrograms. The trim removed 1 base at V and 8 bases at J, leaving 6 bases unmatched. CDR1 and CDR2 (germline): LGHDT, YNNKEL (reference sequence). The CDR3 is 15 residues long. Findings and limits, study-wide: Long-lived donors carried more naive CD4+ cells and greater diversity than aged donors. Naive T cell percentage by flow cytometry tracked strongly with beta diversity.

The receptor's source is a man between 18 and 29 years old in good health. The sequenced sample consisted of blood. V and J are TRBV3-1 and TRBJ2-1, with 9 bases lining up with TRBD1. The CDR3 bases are TGTGCCAGCAGCCAAGTGGGTGACAGGGGGGATGAGCAGTTCTTC. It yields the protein CASSQVGDRGDEQFF.